This entry lists 8 T cell receptor beta chains sequenced from one sample in a study of radiotherapy plus CTLA-4 blockade in lung cancer (dated by TCRdb to about 2018). Library preparation used the immunoSEQ multiplex PCR assay. TCRdb re-hosts the immuneACCESS table, in-frame sequences only. Its copies lack some clones; in the studies checked, an unresolved V gene accounts for under half of them, and the cause for the rest is not known. The sample includes 89,000 or so clones, with around 83% observed a single time. The ten largest clones represent nearly 3.5% of the sample. The sample here was peripheral blood, taken from a patient treated with radiotherapy plus ipilimumab. The receptors were gathered from a human donor with non-small cell lung cancer who had a partial response to radiotherapy plus ipilimumab.

In DNA, the CDR3 is TGCGCCAGCAGCCGTACAGGGAGCGGGGGCACCACAGATACGCAGTATTTT. Translation gives CASSRTGSGGTTDTQYF. The rearrangement links TRBV5-1 to TRBJ2-3, with 8 nucleotides matching TRBD2. V was pared by 4 bases and J by 2 bases, with 12 bases of the junction left unmatched. Germline V gene lookup returns CDR1 SGHRS and CDR2 YFSETQ. This CDR3 is 17 amino acids long.

The genes are TRBV7-9 and TRBJ2-7; 8 nucleotides align to TRBD1. CDR1 and CDR2 (germline): SEHNR, FQNEAQ (reference sequence). V lost 2 bases to trimming and J lost 6 bases; unmatched junction nucleotides: 3. This CDR3 comprises 13 residues. This chain's CDR3 is CASSLQGAREQYF. In DNA, the CDR3 is TGTGCCAGCAGCTTACAGGGGGCTCGCGAGCAGTACTTC.

J is TRBJ1-4 and V is TRBV15; 10 bases align to TRBD1. The J segment lost 7 bases and the V segment lost 5 bases, leaving 10 bases of the junction unmatched. This CDR3 comprises 16 residues. Germline V gene data show CDR1 as LNHNV and CDR2 as YYDKDF (reference sequence). CDR3 in DNA: TGTGCCACCAGCGGCAGGGACAGGGGCTTCACTGAAAAACTGTTTTTT. Translation: CATSGRDRGFTEKLFF.

The chain is built from TRBV19 and TRBJ1-1; TRBD1 is a possible D gene (6 bases). CDR3 size: 18 residues. The V gene's germline CDR1 is LNHDA and CDR2 SQIVND (reference sequence). The germline V and J ends were trimmed by 3 bases and 0 bases, with 20 bases remaining between them. CDR3 sequence (DNA): TGTGCCAGTAGTATCCCAGGGGCGTGGGGAATAATGAACACTGAAGCTTTCTTT. This translates into CASSIPGAWGIMNTEAFF.

This sequence joins TRBV6-5 and TRBJ2-1, with D perhaps matching TRBD2 (6 bases). The CDR3 has 14 amino acids. CDR1 and CDR2 from the germline V gene are MNHEY and SVGAGI. V was pared by 8 bases and J by 5 bases, with 16 bases between. CDR3 nucleotide sequence: TGTGCCAGCGGCGGGGCGGGGCACAACAATGAGCAGTTCTTC. This encodes CASGGAGHNNEQFF.

The CDR3 reads CASSRPGLAYEQYF. The CDR3 nucleotides are TGTGCCAGCAGCCGACCGGGACTAGCCTACGAGCAGTACTTC. V is TRBV11-2 and J is TRBJ2-7; 8 nucleotides align to TRBD2. Germline CDR1 SGHAT, CDR2 FQNNGV. V gave up 5 bases and J gave up 2 bases; unmatched junction bases: 5. CDR3 length: 14 residues.

The rearrangement links TRBV15 to TRBJ2-2, with TRBD2 matching 11 bases. The CDR3 totals 17 residues. V trimming: 2 bases; J trimming: 3 bases; junction bases outside the gene matches: 5. CDR1 and CDR2 from the germline V gene are LNHNV and YYDKDF (reference sequence). CDR3 region: CATSRTLAGGYTGELFF. CDR3 nucleotide sequence: TGTGCCACCAGCAGAACGCTAGCGGGAGGCTACACCGGGGAGCTGTTTTTT.

This rearrangement joins TRBV5-1 to TRBJ2-3; D remains unclear. The V and J ends lost 0 bases and 1 base respectively, with 12 bases between them. The CDR3 length is 16 residues. Per germline, CDR1 SGHRS and CDR2 YFSETQ. This CDR3 reads CASSLGARLGTDTQYF. CDR3 in DNA: TGCGCCAGCAGCTTGGGCGCGCGGCTCGGCACAGATACGCAGTATTTT.